This T cell receptor beta chain was captured by sequencing in a study of OX40 agonist ivuxolimab in advanced cancers. Concerning the study at large: The costimulatory receptor OX40 (CD134) was targeted by ivuxolimab, a fully human IgG2 agonistic monoclonal antibody. Intravenous ivuxolimab was administered to patients every 2 weeks at six dose levels: 0.01, 0.1, 0.3, 1.5, 3 and 10 mg/kg. Of the roughly 50 dose-escalation patients, hepatocellular carcinoma was present in around 20, melanoma in some 15, renal cell carcinoma in 9 and head and neck cancer in 9. In the dose-escalation cohort, about four fifths of patients were male, and the mean age was approximately 60 years with a range of roughly 23 to 79. Prior anti-PD-1, anti-PD-L1 or anti-CTLA-4 therapy was permitted, and approximately 40% of dose-escalation patients had received checkpoint inhibitors. Three dose-escalation patients achieved partial responses, one with hepatocellular carcinoma and two with cutaneous melanoma. The purpose of peripheral TCRbeta sequencing was to test whether ivuxolimab changed TCR sequence diversity and led to clonal T-cell expansion. The paper reports the monotherapy dose-escalation portion (N of about 51 patients) of the phase I ivuxolimab trial. What the research found in general, with its limitations: After ivuxolimab, more expanded clones were found on average in CD8+ T cells than in CD4+ T cells. The antigen specificity of the peripheral T cells that underwent clonal expansion was not determined. Low levels of normalized T-cell clonal expansion were also seen in some patients who did not respond. At doses of 0.1 to 3.0 mg/kg, clonal expansion of both CD4+ and CD8+ blood T cells was observed from baseline to week 6. In the 0.1-3.0 mg/kg groups, partial responders were among the patients with the lowest normalized peripheral clonal expansion, particularly in CD8+ T cells.

As to this clone: No antigen is known for it. Per-nucleotide qualities are absent, and no much larger clonotype sits a single base away.

The CDR1 and CDR2 encoded by the germline V gene (reference sequence) are GTSNPN and SVGIG. The CDR3 numbers 14 residues from cysteine through phenylalanine. Only the CDR3 part of the read is kept: 42 bases, read in frame from the first base. Relative to germline, V is 4 bases shorter and J is 5 bases shorter, with 17 bases between their ends. Patients with autoimmune disease history or receiving systemic immunosuppression were excluded from the trial. Peripheral blood for TCR sequencing was collected from all dose cohorts at baseline, on cycle 4 day 1, and on cycle 7 day 1. The samples were drawn from a first-in-human, open-label, multicenter phase I dose-escalation trial of ivuxolimab. Adults with locally advanced or metastatic head and neck squamous cell, hepatocellular, melanoma or renal cell carcinoma were enrolled in the trial. Before TCR sequencing, CD4+ T cells and CD8+ T cells were sorted from peripheral blood as separate populations.

To sequence the TCRbeta CDR3 region, genomic DNA was isolated from the sorted cells. TCRbeta CDR3 regions were sequenced using the immunoSEQ Assay. The clones in this table, taken by TCRdb from immuneACCESS, are in-frame only. Not every clone is retained; where verified, under half of the shortfall comes from an unresolved V gene, and the cause of the rest is unknown. In all, the sample holds tens of thousands of clones, and roughly four fifths of those were seen once. Around 9.8% of the sample rests with the top ten. The sample consisted of CD4+ or CD8+ T cells sorted from blood, taken in a trial of the OX40 agonist ivuxolimab. In this chain, TRBV30 is recombined with TRBJ2-5; a weak D assignment points to TRBD1 (6 bases agree). This receptor was identified in an adult with an advanced solid tumor such as melanoma, head and neck, liver or kidney cancer. This receptor carries the CDR3 CAWKLMQGKETQYF. In nucleotides, the sequence is TGTGCCTGGAAATTAATGCAGGGGAAGGAGACCCAGTACTTC.